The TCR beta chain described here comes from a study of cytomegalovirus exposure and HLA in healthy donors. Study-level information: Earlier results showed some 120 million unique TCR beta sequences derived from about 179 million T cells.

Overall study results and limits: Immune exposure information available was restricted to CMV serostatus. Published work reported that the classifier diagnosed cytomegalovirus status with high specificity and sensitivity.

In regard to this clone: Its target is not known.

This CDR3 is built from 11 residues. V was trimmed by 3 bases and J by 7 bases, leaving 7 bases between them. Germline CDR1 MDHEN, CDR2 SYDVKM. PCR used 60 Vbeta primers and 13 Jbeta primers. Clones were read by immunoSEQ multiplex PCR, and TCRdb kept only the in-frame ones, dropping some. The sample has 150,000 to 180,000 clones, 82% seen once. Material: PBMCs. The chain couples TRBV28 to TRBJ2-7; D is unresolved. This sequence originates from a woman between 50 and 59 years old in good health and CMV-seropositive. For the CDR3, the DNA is TGTGCCAGCAGTTTGTTGACTGAGCAGTACTTC. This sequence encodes CASSLLTEQYF.